This T cell receptor (beta chain) was recovered during a study of PD-1 blockade in mismatch repair-deficient tumors (TCRdb year 2017). About the full investigation: The trial enrolled 86 consecutive patients with 12 to 13 mismatch repair-deficient cancer types between 2013 and 2016, all previously treated and progressing. Tumor-associated T cell clones were tracked in the peripheral blood of patients responding to PD-1 blockade by deep sequencing of TCR CDR3 regions. Results the study describes overall, beyond this receptor: Rapid expansion after pembrolizumab followed by contraction, generally before radiologic responses, was shown by tumor-resident clones, which were often undetectable in blood before treatment.

For each enrolled patient, mismatch repair deficiency was established using either polymerase chain reaction or immunohistochemistry. TCR sequencing was performed for a few patients who responded to pembrolizumab therapy. Pembrolizumab PD-1 blockade was prospectively tested in advanced mismatch repair-deficient cancers, regardless of tissue of origin, in the phase II trial. Serial peripheral blood T cell samples were collected before and at multiple times after starting PD-1 blockade. The timing of each blood sample was reported as weeks after the first dose of pembrolizumab. The table lists this clone with many counts. No cognate antigen has been identified for it. No base quality values were provided; no much bigger clone lies one nucleotide off. Reading the germline V gene (reference sequence) gives CDR1 MNHEY and CDR2 SMNVEV. The CDR3 numbers 14 residues from cysteine through phenylalanine. Solely the CDR3 DNA is kept, with 42 bases framed from the first base. V sheds 2 bases and J sheds 3 bases, leaving 10 bases between their ends.

The library was obtained by the immunoSEQ multiplex PCR assay. Held by TCRdb, this immuneACCESS table contains in-frame sequences only and omits some clones. Under half of the omission traces to an unresolved V gene where checked; the cause of the rest is unknown. The sample has over 100,000 clones on record, about 83% of them singletons. The top ten constitute roughly 4.5% of the sample. In this chain, TRBV27 is recombined with TRBJ1-2, with TRBD1 tentatively as D gene (5 bases match). The sequenced sample was peripheral blood, obtained roughly 13 months after starting pembrolizumab. The receptor was derived from an adult with mismatch repair-deficient cancer. The DNA sequence is TGTGCCAGCAGTTTAAAGGCAGGGTACTATGGCTACACCTTC. This gives the protein CASSLKAGYYGYTF.